The rows below give T cell receptor beta chains drawn from one sample of a study of breast tumors, draining lymph nodes, adjacent tissues. TCRdb re-derived calls from the multiplex PCR reads in MiXCR, one entry per CDR3 protein. The sample carries about 270,000 distinct CDR3 sequences, 30% recorded once. The sequenced material came from axillary lymph node tissue. These receptors were collected from a female donor with breast cancer. Some clones in this sample may be carry-over from other donors' samples. The conserved cysteine and the conserved F or W are not part of the CDR3 here. D genes are given only for firm matches. Rows give clone size only sometimes, using once, few, many, or a class for an expanded clone.

V gene	J gene	D gene	clone size	CDR3 protein
TRBV24-1	TRBJ1-5	.	many	ATSGGWGQPQH
TRBV4-1	TRBJ2-5	TRBD2	many	ASSQELTSVETQY
TRBV19	TRBJ2-7	TRBD1	many	ASSIKDRTEQY
TRBV10-3	TRBJ1-2	.	many	AISGAGRIKDGYT
TRBV7-9	TRBJ2-3	TRBD2	.	ASSLVGGNTDTQY
TRBV11-2	TRBJ1-5	.	many	ASSFIAYQPQH
TRBV10-2	TRBJ2-3	TRBD2	many	ALGLAGGIPSTDTQY
TRBV10-3	TRBJ2-1	TRBD2	many	AISESLVLAGGSSYNEQF
TRBV3-2	TRBJ2-5	.	.	ASSYRRETQY
TRBV4-1	TRBJ1-2	.	many	ASSQVGENYGYT
TRBV24-1	TRBJ1-3	.	.	ATSPSYPTQHANTIY
TRBV6-5	TRBJ2-5	TRBD2	many	ASSRRGDREETQY
TRBV12-3/TRBV12-4	TRBJ1-5	TRBD1	.	ASSSRNTGDRQPQH
TRBV6-2/TRBV6-3	TRBJ1-2	.	few	ASSYRDSRGYT
TRBV4-1	TRBJ2-2	TRBD1	many	ASSNRQGAGELF
TRBV12-3/TRBV12-4	TRBJ2-3	TRBD2	many	ASSPQAGASTQY
TRBV4-2	TRBJ2-7	.	many	ASSAAFPDHEQY
TRBV20-1	TRBJ1-6	.	many	SARAGVDSPLH
TRBV5-8	TRBJ2-3	TRBD2	many	ASSKTGTKADTQY
TRBV20-1	TRBJ1-1	.	few	SVFQGGNTEAF
TRBV28	TRBJ1-4	.	.	ASKSGAAEYEKLF
TRBV4-2	TRBJ2-2	TRBD2	many	ASSQDRLAGDTGELF
TRBV9	TRBJ2-2	TRBD2	many	ASSVGTSGYTGELF
TRBV10-1	TRBJ2-3	TRBD2	many	ASSDNGRRGTDTQY
TRBV7-8	TRBJ1-5	TRBD1	many	ASSLSGQGLGQPQH
TRBV20-1	TRBJ2-5	.	.	SARDFSLECQY
TRBV6-2/TRBV6-3	TRBJ2-1	.	few	ASTDEGGTSSLNEQF
TRBV5-1	TRBJ2-1	.	many	ASSLGVGSHNEQF
TRBV28	TRBJ1-2	.	.	ASTMGMDGYT
TRBV6-1	TRBJ2-7	TRBD1	many	ASTRTGNEQY
TRBV7-2	TRBJ1-3	.	many	ASSPRRGGGNTIY
TRBV28	TRBJ2-5	TRBD2	.	ASSPLAGWGETQY
TRBV6-1	TRBJ2-7	TRBD1	.	ANSLGQGAYEQY
TRBV6-1	TRBJ2-3	TRBD2	.	ASSVISGGLTDTQY
TRBV20-1	TRBJ1-2	.	.	SAPDSFLNYGYT
TRBV12-3/TRBV12-4	TRBJ2-3	TRBD2	many	ASSPLAGLRDTQY
TRBV5-4	TRBJ1-3	TRBD1	many	ASSRGQGAGNTIY
TRBV5-8	TRBJ2-7	TRBD1	many	ASSSTVGGGHEQY
TRBV3-1	TRBJ2-5	.	many	ASINSETQY
TRBV15	TRBJ2-7	TRBD1	many	ATSERTGINEQY
TRBV24-1	TRBJ1-5	.	.	ATSDWTEQETQH